This T cell receptor (beta chain) was recovered during a study of cytomegalovirus exposure and HLA in healthy donors. Notes on the study in general: Later examination showed HLA-associated TCR beta chains had greater clonal expansion than equally common others. The study flagged 150 to 200 TCR beta chains as cytomegalovirus-associated. In a later analysis, about 17,000 TCR beta sequences were associated with HLA alleles at 0.05 false discovery rate.

Amplification used 60 Vbeta primers and 13 Jbeta primers. The table came from immunoSEQ multiplex PCR; TCRdb's copy has only in-frame clones and leaves some out. The sample records approximately 100,000 clones, over 70% being singletons. The CDR3 is 16 amino acids. Germline CDR1 and CDR2: LNHDA and SQIVND (reference sequence). J was trimmed by 2 bases and V by 4 bases; bases with no gene match: 11. In the case of this clone: Its antigen is as yet unknown.

Each of the donors was a healthy bone marrow donor. The specimen sequenced was PBMCs. The source of this sequence is a woman between 35 and 50 years old in good health and CMV-seronegative. The V gene is TRBV19, the J gene TRBJ2-7; 7 nucleotides agree with TRBD2. Written as DNA, the CDR3 is TGTGCCAGTAGTAACCCCCCCGGGGGGTATACCTACGAGCAGTACTTC. Translated: CASSNPPGGYTYEQYF.